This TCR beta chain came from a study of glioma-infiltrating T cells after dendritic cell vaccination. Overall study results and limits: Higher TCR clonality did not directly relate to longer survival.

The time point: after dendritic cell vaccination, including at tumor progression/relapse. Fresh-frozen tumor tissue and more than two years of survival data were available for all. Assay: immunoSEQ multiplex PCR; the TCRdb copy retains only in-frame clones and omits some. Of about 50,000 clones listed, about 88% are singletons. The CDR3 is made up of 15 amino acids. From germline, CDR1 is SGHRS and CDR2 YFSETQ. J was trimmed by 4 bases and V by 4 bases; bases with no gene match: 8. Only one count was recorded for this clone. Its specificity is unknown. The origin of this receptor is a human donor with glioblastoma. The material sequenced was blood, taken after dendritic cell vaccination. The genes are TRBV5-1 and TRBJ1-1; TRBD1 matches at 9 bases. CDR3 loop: CASSGGQGFFTEAFF. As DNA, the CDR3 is TGCGCCAGCAGCGGGGGACAGGGTTTTTTCACTGAAGCTTTCTTT. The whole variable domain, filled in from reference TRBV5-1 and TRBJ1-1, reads KAGVTQTPRYLIKTRGQQVTLSCSPISGHRSVSWYQQTPGQGLQFLFEYFSETQRNKGNFPGRFSGRQFSNSRSEMNVSTLELGDSALYLCASSGGQGFFTEAFFGQGTRLTVV.